This passage covers 10 T cell receptor beta chains from one sample sequenced in a study of CD8 T cells in ankylosing spondylitis. Findings and caveats of the study: In ankylosing spondylitis blood, a motif of eight highly homologous TCR beta variants appeared characteristic.

These receptors' antigens are unknown. One entry per CDR3 protein, called by TCRdb with MiXCR from the 5' RACE reads. Of around 440,000 distinct CDR3 sequences in the sample, 17% are singletons; the top ten hold about 0.94%. The specimen sequenced was blood, either unsorted or a sorted T cell fraction (not recorded which). These receptors all stem from a male donor with ankylosing spondylitis.

CDR3 sequence reads: CASNVGRGQGGGYTF. The CDR3 DNA sequence: TGCGCCAGCAACGTTGGCCGGGGCCAAGGTGGTGGCTACACCTTC. V usage is TRBV5-1 and J usage is TRBJ1-2, with D possibly matching TRBD1 (5 bases). V lost 6 bases to trimming and J lost 7 bases, with 22 bases between them. The germline CDR1 and CDR2 sequences are SGHRS and YFSETQ. The CDR3 has 15 residues.

This clonotype appeared a few times. This rearrangement joins TRBV6-1 to TRBJ2-3, with D possibly matching TRBD2 (6 bases). Trimming pared 7 bases from V and 0 bases from J, leaving 11 bases between. The CDR3 consists of 14 residues. Germline loops: CDR1 MNHNS, CDR2 SASEGT. The CDR3 bases are TGTGCCAGCAAGACTAGTTATAGCACAGATACGCAGTATTTT. It translates to CASKTSYSTDTQYF.

This clonotype was recorded a few times. The V and J genes are TRBV5-5 and TRBJ1-1; D is unresolved. V lost 1 base and J lost 1, with 8 bases in between. The CDR3 totals 14 residues. The germline gives CDR1 SGHKS, CDR2 YYEKEE (reference sequence). As DNA, the CDR3 is TGTGCCAGCAGCTTGTGGGGATGGAACACTGAAGCTTTCTTT. This sequence encodes CASSLWGWNTEAFF. The full variable domain, rest sourced from reference TRBV5-5 and TRBJ1-1, is DAGVTQSPTHLIKTRGQQVTLRCSPISGHKSVSWYQQVLGQGPQFIFQYYEKEERGRGNFPDRFSARQFPNYSSELNVNALLLGDSALYLCASSLWGWNTEAFFGQGTRLTVV.

The V call is TRBV20-1, the J call TRBJ2-2; 9 nucleotides match TRBD2. After removal of 3 bases from V and 6 bases from J, the junction contained 8 bases not matched to a gene. The CDR3 has 15 residues. Germline loops: CDR1 DFQATT, CDR2 SNEGSKA (reference sequence). Here the CDR3 DNA reads TGCAGTGCTAGGATGGGCGGGAGGGCCGCCGGGGAGCTGTTTTTT. This sequence encodes CSARMGGRAAGELFF.

This clonotype has a handful of counts. The chain uses TRBV9 and TRBJ1-6; 9 bases match TRBD1. J gave up 7 bases and V 3 bases, and 5 bases lay outside the gene matches. The CDR3 has 15 residues. Germline CDR1 SGDLS, CDR2 YYNGEE. CDR3 nucleotides: TGTGCCAGCAGCGAGGGACAGGGCAACAATTCACCCCTCCACTTT. As protein: CASSEGQGNNSPLHF.

The rearrangement links TRBV20-1 to TRBJ1-2; maybe TRBD1 (6 bases). V lost 5 bases to trimming and J lost 5 bases, with 18 bases between them. CDR3 length equals 14 residues. CDR1 and CDR2 (germline): DFQATT, SNEGSKA (reference sequence). In nucleotides, the CDR3 is TGCAGTGCTCTAGGGGATAGGGGGGGATATGGCTACACCTTC. It codes for CSALGDRGGYGYTF.

The V call is TRBV6-1, the J call TRBJ1-1; 11 nucleotides line up with TRBD1. This CDR3 is built from 15 residues. Germline V lookup: CDR1 MNHNS, CDR2 SASEGT. V shed 6 bases and J 2 bases; nucleotides not matched to a gene: 5. DNA for the CDR3: TGTGCCAGCAGGGACGGGACAGGGGGTAACACTGAAGCTTTCTTT. Translated: CASRDGTGGNTEAFF.

Only a few counts were recorded for this clonotype. The chain combines TRBV15 with TRBJ1-2; tentative D call: TRBD1 (5 bases). Germline V gives CDR1 LNHNV, CDR2 YYDKDF (reference sequence). The CDR3 totals 14 residues. Trimming took off 0 bases at V and 13 bases at J, with 18 bases between the two ends. The CDR3 nucleotides are TGTGCCACCAGCAGAGATGGCGCCCGAGGGGTAAGCACCTTC. It codes for CATSRDGARGVSTF.

In DNA form, the CDR3 reads TGCGCCAGCAGCGGGTCAACAGGGTCCGGCACTGAAGCTTTCTTT. Its translation is CASSGSTGSGTEAFF. The chain carries TRBV5-1 and TRBJ1-1; maybe TRBD1 (6 bases). CDR1 and CDR2 (germline): SGHRS, YFSETQ. CDR3 length: 15 amino acids. Trimming stripped 4 bases from V and 4 bases from J, with 17 bases between.

The chain uses TRBV4-2 and TRBJ2-7, with TRBD2 matching 7 bases. CDR3 length equals 16 residues. V shed 0 bases, J shed 4 bases, and the junction held 9 bases outside the gene matches. Germline CDR1 and CDR2: LGHNA and YNFKEQ. The CDR3 DNA reads TGTGCCAGCAGCCAAGATAGGAAAGGGGAGGGATACGAGCAGTACTTC. Protein: CASSQDRKGEGYEQYF.